The T cell receptor beta chain under discussion was sequenced for a study of cytomegalovirus exposure and HLA in healthy donors. Points from the study as a whole: Despite most TCR sequences being rare, some public TCRs occurred in many donors. By a later analysis, the bulk of CMV-associated TCR beta chains appeared HLA-restricted. A few chains tied to CMV proved CMV antigen-specific in vitro.

The PCR ran on 60 Vbeta and 13 Jbeta primers. Here immunoSEQ multiplex PCR was the method, and the copy in TCRdb shows in-frame clones only, minus some. In the table there are about 140,000 clones, roughly three quarters of which are singletons. The CDR3 has 12 amino acids. The J segment lost 9 bases and the V segment lost 6 bases, leaving 6 bases of the junction unmatched. From germline, CDR1 is SQVTM and CDR2 ANQGSEA. This clone appeared a few times. Antigen unknown. Input material: PBMCs. The sequence was obtained from a man between 18 and 35 years old in good health and CMV-seronegative. The V gene is TRBV29-1, the J gene TRBJ2-1; 9 positions agree with TRBD1. The CDR3 loop is CSVATGGGEQFF. As DNA, the CDR3 is TGCAGCGTCGCTACAGGGGGCGGTGAGCAGTTCTTC.